This entry concerns a single T cell receptor beta chain. V lost 6 bases to trimming and J lost 4 bases; unmatched junction nucleotides: 8. This CDR3 has 14 residues. The germline CDR1 and CDR2 sequences are MNHEY and SVGAGI. This record belongs to a study of blood T cell repertoires in COVID-19. Study-wide background: Sample material is recorded as cDNA or gDNA derived from T cells, B-cell-depleted T cells, or PBMCs.

Sequencing was performed with immunoSEQ multiplex PCR; in TCRdb, only in-frame clones are kept and a portion is missing. The sample lists about 320,000 clones, 90% occurring once. The sample taken for sequencing was PBMCs or T cells enriched from blood (not recorded which). The chain combines TRBV6-5 with TRBJ2-7, with 8 bases matching TRBD2. This TCR came from a man aged 60 to 75 who had recovered from COVID-19. In DNA, the CDR3 is TGTGCCAGCAGACGCAATCGGGAGGGGTACGAGCAGTACTTC. The encoded protein is CASRRNREGYEQYF.